The 28 T cell receptor beta chains below all came from one sample that was sequenced in a study of tumor and adjacent non-tumor tissue in lung cancer. This sample's RNA came from whole unsorted tissue. The normal lung tissue was taken more than 3 cm from the tumor edge. The library came from three nested PCR rounds adapted from ARM-PCR protocols. TCRdb used MiXCR to reprocess the multiplex PCR reads, holding one entry per CDR3 protein. The sample records some 66,000 distinct CDR3 sequences, around two thirds being singletons. The sample was distant non-tumor lung tissue. The receptors derive from a man between 65 and 80 years old with non-small cell lung cancer.

In the case of this clonotype: A read error may produce the germline difference seen at one junction end. V gene TRBV11-3 combines with J gene TRBJ2-7; D unclear. Germline V gene data show CDR1 as SGHNT and CDR2 as YENEEA. The CDR3 covers 13 residues. The CDR3 region has the DNA TGTGCCATCAGCTCGATGGGAACCTACGAGCAGTACTTC. Its translation is CAISSMGTYEQYF. The full variable domain, in which reference TRBV11-3 and TRBJ2-7 provide the parts outside the CDR3, is EAGVVQSPRYKIIEKKQPVAFWCNPISGHNTLYWYLQNLGQGPELLIRYENEEAVDDSQLPKDRFSAERLKGVDSTLKIQPAELGDSAVYLCAISSMGTYEQYFGPGTRLTVT.

With regard to this clonotype: The junction shows a germline mismatch at one end, possibly a read error. The chain has TRBV29-1 and TRBJ2-1; D ambiguous. The CDR3 is 16 amino acids. CDR1 and CDR2 (germline): SQVTM, ANQGSEA. The CDR3 nucleotides are TGCAGCGCTGAAAGCCCTGAGAGGAGTTCCTACAATGAGCAGTTCTTC. It codes for CSAESPERSSYNEQFF.

Of note for this clonotype: Compared with germline, one end of the junction differs, possibly owing to a read error. This chain uses TRBV11-2 with TRBJ2-5; 7 nucleotides align to TRBD2. The CDR3 is 14 amino acids. Germline CDR1 SGHAT, CDR2 FQNNGV. The CDR3 DNA follows: TGTGCCAGCAGCTCCTGGGAGGGTCTAGAGACCCAGTATTTC. Amino acids: CASSSWEGLETQYF.

This clonotype was picked up a small number of times. The rearrangement joins TRBV6-2 or TRBV6-3 to TRBJ2-7, with TRBD2 as a possible D gene (5 bases). CDR1 is MNHEY and CDR2 is SVGEGT in the germline V gene. This CDR3 has 16 residues. With 4 bases removed from V and 2 bases from J, the gap between germline ends came to 18 bases. The CDR3 is CASSFSEGRGPYEQYF. The CDR3 DNA follows: TGTGCCAGCAGTTTCTCTGAGGGTCGGGGTCCCTACGAGCAGTACTTC.

On this clonotype: One base away lies a much larger clone, so this may be a sequencing read error. The chain carries TRBV29-1 and TRBJ1-1; 11 bases are shared with TRBD1. V lost 3 bases to trimming and J lost 4 bases; unmatched junction nucleotides: 7. The length of the CDR3 is 15 residues. CDR1 is SQVTM and CDR2 is ANQGSEA in the germline V gene. The CDR3 loop reads CSVDETGQGATEAFF. For the CDR3, the DNA is TGCAGCGTTGATGAAACTGGACAGGGGGCCACTGAAGCTTTCTTT.

Comment on this clonotype: One end of the junction does not line up with germline, which may come from a read error. This rearrangement joins TRBV5-1 to TRBJ2-3; D is unresolved. This CDR3 has 11 amino acids. Per germline, CDR1 SGHRS and CDR2 YFSETQ. The CDR3 spells CASSITDMQYF. The CDR3 DNA is TGCGCCAGCAGCATCACAGATATGCAGTATTTT.

This clonotype was seen repeatedly, ten times or more. The CDR3 end shows no conserved phenylalanine or tryptophan, and so a read error is likely. This chain links TRBV11-2 with TRBJ2-1; the match to TRBD2 covers 8 bases. This CDR3 comprises 17 residues. Germline lookup yields CDR1 SGHAT and CDR2 FQNNGV. Trimming at V came to 2 bases and at J to 3 bases, leaving 9 bases not matched to a gene. CDR3 loop: CASSLSPAGVSYNEQFL. CDR3 nucleotide sequence: TGTGCCAGCAGCTTATCCCCAGCGGGGGTTAGCTACAATGAGCAGTTCCTC.

With respect to this clonotype: A much larger clone differs from this one at a single base, so this may be a read error. The J gene is TRBJ2-3, the V gene TRBV7-9; weak D call: TRBD2 (6 bases). Deletions cut 4 bases from V and 5 bases from J, with 16 bases between. The germline V gene has CDR1 SEHNR and CDR2 FQNEAQ (reference sequence). The CDR3 loop spans 15 amino acids. Here the CDR3 DNA reads TGTGCCAGCAGCTCCCGGGAGATCGGCATAGATACGCAGTATTTT. The encoded protein is CASSSREIGIDTQYF. The variable domain in full, with the rest retrieved from reference TRBV7-9 and TRBJ2-3, is DTGVSQNPRHKITKRGQNVTFRCDPISEHNRLYWYRQTLGQGPEFLTYFQNEAQLEKSRLLSDRFSAERPKGSFSTLEIQRTEQGDSAMYLCASSSREIGIDTQYFGPGTRLTVL.

Worth noting for this clonotype: Germline and junction disagree at one end, which may indicate a read error. The J gene is TRBJ1-2, the V gene TRBV7-2; D uncertain. From germline, CDR1 is SGHTA and CDR2 FQGNSA. The CDR3 is 15 residues long. CDR3 bases: TGTGCCAGCAGGCTTAGTAGCATAGCTAACTATGGCTACACCTTT. Translation: CASRLSSIANYGYTF.

A note on this clonotype: Likely a read error: the CDR3 ends without its conserved phenylalanine or tryptophan. The genes are TRBV28 and TRBJ2-7; 10 bases map to TRBD1. The germline V gene has CDR1 MDHEN and CDR2 SYDVKM. This CDR3 has 18 residues. CDR3 sequence (DNA): TGTGCCAGCGGTTTTCCCGGGACAGGGGTCCCCTCACGTGAGGAGCAGTACTTA. Translated, it gives CASGFPGTGVPSREEQYL.

In its sample, this clonotype was seen a few times. At one of its ends the junction is not consistent with the germline gene, which may arise from a read error. The chain is built from TRBV2 and TRBJ2-1, with 9 bases that match TRBD1. In germline, CDR1 is SNHLY, CDR2 FYNNEI. The CDR3 is 15 residues long. This chain's CDR3 is CASSEVRTGENEQFF. For the CDR3, the DNA is TGTGCCAGCAGTGAAGTTCGGACAGGGGAAAATGAACAGTTCTTC.

This clonotype was counted between two and nine times. No conserved phenylalanine or tryptophan ends this CDR3, so it is likely a read error. The chain recombines TRBV11-2 with TRBJ2-3, with no clear D. The germline CDR1 and CDR2 sequences are SGHAT and FQNNGV. CDR3 length: 14 amino acids. The ends were cut back, 0 bases at V and 6 bases at J, with 10 bases in the middle. The CDR3 here is CASSLDYGEDTQYL. In DNA form, the CDR3 reads TGTGCCAGCAGCTTAGATTATGGTGAGGATACGCAGTATCTT.

This clonotype was recorded only once. A much larger clone is a single base away; this may be a read error. The gene calls are TRBV6-5 and TRBJ2-5; D is unresolved. The CDR3 sequence is 13 residues long. The germline gives CDR1 MNHEY, CDR2 SVGAGI. Trimming took 4 bases from V and 8 from J, leaving 14 bases between them. CDR3: CASSSRLPPTQYF. The CDR3 DNA is TGTGCCAGCAGTTCTCGATTACCCCCAACCCAGTACTTC.

The chain uses TRBV12-3 or TRBV12-4 and TRBJ2-2; 11 bases are a match to TRBD1. V gave up 7 bases and J gave up 6 bases; unmatched junction bases: 10. The length of the CDR3 is 16 residues. The chain's CDR3 is CASILASGQGAGELFF. The CDR3 bases are TGTGCCAGCATCTTAGCTTCGGGACAGGGGGCCGGGGAGCTGTTTTTT.

Comments on this clonotype: Being one base from a much bigger clone, this may be a read error. The chain has TRBV14 and TRBJ1-2; 9 nucleotides align to TRBD1. The length of the CDR3 is 13 residues. V dropped 5 bases and J dropped 9; count of bases not matched to a gene: 7. Looked up from germline, CDR1 is SGHDN and CDR2 is FVKESK. The chain's CDR3 is CASSDGTGNSYTF. The DNA for the CDR3 is TGTGCCAGCAGCGACGGGACAGGGAATAGCTACACCTTC.

The genes are TRBV6-2 or TRBV6-3 and TRBJ2-5; a possible D gene is TRBD2 (6 bases). V was trimmed by 4 bases and J by 14 bases, leaving 23 bases between them. The germline gives CDR1 MNHEY, CDR2 SVGEGT. The CDR3 sequence is 14 residues long. The CDR3 is CASSWSGSREIQYF. In nucleotides, the CDR3 is TGTGCCAGCAGTTGGTCCGGGAGTCGAGAGATCCAATACTTC.

A remark on this clonotype: This may arise from a read error, as a much more abundant clone is one base away. V gene TRBV11-2 combines with J gene TRBJ2-7; D unresolved. Germline CDR1 is SGHAT and CDR2 is FQNNGV. Trimming took 4 bases from V and 2 from J, leaving 18 bases between them. This CDR3 region has 16 residues. The CDR3 sequence is CASSSLLGRGPYEQYF. The CDR3 nucleotides are TGTGCCAGCAGCTCCCTCCTTGGGCGAGGACCCTACGAGCAGTACTTC. Together with reference TRBV11-2 and TRBJ2-7, the CDR3 gives the full variable domain: EAGVAQSPRYKIIEKRQSVAFWCNPISGHATLYWYQQILGQGPKLLIQFQNNGVVDDSQLPKDRFSAERLKGVDSTLKIQPAKLEDSAVYLCASSSLLGRGPYEQYFGPGTRLTVT.

This clonotype came up many times. This chain links TRBV29-1 with TRBJ2-5, with TRBD2 matching over 11 bases. V was clipped by 3 bases and J by 4 bases; unmatched bases: 4. The CDR3 length is 14 residues. CDR1 is SQVTM and CDR2 is ANQGSEA in the germline V gene. The CDR3 reads CSVEGLAGGETQYF. The CDR3 bases are TGCAGCGTTGAGGGGCTAGCGGGAGGAGAGACCCAGTACTTC.

This clonotype turned up a few times. The rearrangement links TRBV11-2 to TRBJ2-5; a weak D match, TRBD2 (5 bases). This CDR3 is built from 15 residues. The ends were cut back, 5 bases at V and 4 bases at J, with 17 bases in the middle. Germline values: CDR1 SGHAT, CDR2 FQNNGV. The CDR3 here is CASSPGVGDAETQYF. CDR3 DNA sequence: TGTGCCAGCAGCCCCGGGGTCGGAGACGCAGAGACCCAGTACTTC.

Points on this clonotype: This may be a read error: a much more frequent sequence differs by one nucleotide. The rearrangement joins TRBV6-1 to TRBJ2-1; TRBD2 agrees at 15 bases. The CDR3 sequence is 15 residues long. Germline CDR1 MNHNS, CDR2 SASEGT. The CDR3 DNA reads as TGTGCCAGCAGTGACGGACTAGCGGGAGGGAATGCGCAGTTCTTC. Its protein is CASSDGLAGGNAQFF.

As concerns this clonotype: This may be a read error: a much more frequent sequence differs by one nucleotide. J is TRBJ2-7 and V is TRBV5-4; D possibly corresponds to TRBD1 (5 bases). CDR1 is SGHNT, CDR2 YYREEE, per germline (reference sequence). Trimming took 1 base from V and 0 from J, leaving 8 bases between them. This CDR3 spans 14 amino acids. CDR3 amino acids: CASSLWGSSYEQYF. The CDR3 DNA sequence: TGTGCCAGCAGCTTGTGGGGCAGCTCCTACGAGCAGTACTTC.

A note on this clonotype: Likely a read error: the CDR3 ends without its conserved phenylalanine or tryptophan. This chain uses TRBV7-9 with TRBJ1-1; D uncertain. The CDR3 has 12 amino acids. Germline CDR1 is SEHNR and CDR2 is FQNEAQ (reference sequence). Trimming took 7 bases from V and 4 from J, leaving 10 bases between them. The CDR3 coding sequence is TGTGCCAGCATCTTGATGGGCACTGAAGCTTTCATT. Amino acid sequence: CASILMGTEAFI.

As to this clonotype: A single base separates this from a much larger clone, so it may be a read error. V usage is TRBV18 and J usage is TRBJ2-3; D may be TRBD2 (6 bases). Germline V gene lookup returns CDR1 KGHSH and CDR2 LQKENI. CDR3 length: 15 residues. The CDR3 loop is CAGSPVGGSTDTQYF. CDR3 bases: TGTGCCGGCTCACCAGTCGGAGGGAGCACAGATACGCAGTATTTT.

This clonotype was seen ten or more times. The rearrangement links TRBV6-5 to TRBJ2-3, with D tentatively TRBD1 or TRBD2 (6 bases each). This CDR3 contains 16 residues. V lost 6 bases and J lost 0, with 16 bases in between. CDR1 and CDR2 (germline): MNHEY, SVGAGI. The CDR3 sequence: CASRKGGTTSTDTQYF. The DNA for the CDR3 is TGTGCCAGCAGAAAAGGGGGGACAACCAGCACAGATACGCAGTATTTT.

This clonotype was observed once. Likely a read error: the CDR3 ends without its conserved phenylalanine or tryptophan. This chain uses TRBV11-3 with TRBJ2-4; perhaps TRBD2 as D (6 bases). Germline assignment: CDR1 SGHNT and CDR2 YENEEA. CDR3 size: 16 residues. The CDR3 DNA follows: TGTGCTAGCAGCTTGAACGGGGGTAATTCCAAAAACATTCAGTACCTC. The encoded protein is CASSLNGGNSKNIQYL.

This clonotype turned up a few times. The chain joins TRBV15 to TRBJ1-5, with D unclear. This CDR3 is built from 13 residues. Germline CDR1 is LNHNV and CDR2 is YYDKDF (reference sequence). Trimming stripped 3 bases from V and 4 bases from J, with 7 bases between. The CDR3 loop reads CATSSHRNQPQHF. The CDR3 bases are TGTGCCACCAGCAGTCATCGGAATCAGCCCCAGCATTTT.

To note about this clonotype: At one boundary the junction diverges from the germline segment, which might be a read error. The chain links TRBV7-8 to TRBJ2-1; the match to TRBD2 covers 7 bases. The CDR3 covers 14 residues. CDR1 SGHVS and CDR2 FQNEAQ come from the germline V gene. The DNA for the CDR3 is TGTACCAGCAGCTTGGGGACTACCTCCAATGAGCAGTTCTTC. Translated: CTSSLGTTSNEQFF.

About this clonotype itself: A much larger clone differs from this one at a single base, so this may be a read error. J is TRBJ2-7 and V is TRBV28, with 8 bases matching TRBD1. CDR1 and CDR2 from the germline V gene are MDHEN and SYDVKM. The length of the CDR3 is 16 residues. The CDR3 is CGSTPPRTGYSYEQYF. The DNA for the CDR3 is TGTGGCAGCACACCCCCGAGGACAGGGTATTCCTACGAGCAGTACTTC.